The entry below gives a single TCR beta chain sequence along with its context. Trimming pared 4 bases from V and 3 bases from J, leaving 5 bases between. This CDR3 has 12 residues. The germline gives CDR1 MGHDK, CDR2 SYGVNS. These data originate in a study of memory CD8 T cells in hepatitis C reinfection. Documented time point: late/post reinfection, 12 to 24 weeks after detection. The sorted cells went straight to TCR sequencing with no prior in vitro expansion. Using immunoSEQ multiplex PCR, the repertoire was profiled, and TCRdb retains in-frame clones only, with some absent. The sample holds about 46,000 clones, roughly 89% seen once.

The specimen was naive CD8+ T cells sorted from blood. This sequence joins TRBV25-1 and TRBJ2-3; D is undetermined. This TCR derives from a man aged 18 to 35 with hepatitis C virus infection. This CDR3 reads CASSASTDTQYF. The CDR3 region has the DNA TGTGCCAGCAGTGCATCAACAGATACGCAGTATTTT.